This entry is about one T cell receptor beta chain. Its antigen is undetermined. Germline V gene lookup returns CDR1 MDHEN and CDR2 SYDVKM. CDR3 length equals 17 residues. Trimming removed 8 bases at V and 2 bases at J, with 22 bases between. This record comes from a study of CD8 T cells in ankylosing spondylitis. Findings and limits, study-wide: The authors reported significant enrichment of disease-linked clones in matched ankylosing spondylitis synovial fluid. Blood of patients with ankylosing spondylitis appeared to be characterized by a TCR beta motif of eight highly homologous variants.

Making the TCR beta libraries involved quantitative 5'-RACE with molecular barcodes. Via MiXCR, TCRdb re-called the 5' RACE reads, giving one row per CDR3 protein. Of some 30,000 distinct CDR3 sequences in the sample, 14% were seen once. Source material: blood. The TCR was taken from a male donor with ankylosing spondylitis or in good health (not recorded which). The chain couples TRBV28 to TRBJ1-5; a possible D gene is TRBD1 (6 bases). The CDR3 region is CASGGVTGFEGNQPQHF. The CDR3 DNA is TGTGCCAGCGGTGGGGTTACAGGGTTTGAGGGCAATCAGCCCCAGCATTTT.